The source of this TCR beta chain is a study of blood T cells in healthy people across ages (dated by TCRdb to between 2014 and 2017). Background on the whole study: In model experiments, template switching captured roughly one uniquely barcoded TCR beta cDNA molecule for every two T cells. The study measured age-related changes in TCR beta repertoire diversity using deep sequencing normalized with unique cDNA molecular identifiers. The donors were split into four age groups: young (average about 15 years), middle-aged (around 37), aged (over 55) and long-lived (over 75). To avoid experimental bias, donors of different ages were spread randomly across the sequencing lanes. Using the same blood draw, the study looked at two additional independent replicas of 1 million unique cDNA reads for two donors, one aged 18 to 29 and the other aged 80 or older. Broad study findings and their caveats: The CMV infection status of donors was not known, potentially confounding age-related changes in expanded clonotypes. The long-lived group showed more naive CD4+ T cells, fewer expanded clones and increased TCR diversity than the aged group, suggesting age selection. Bulk unsorted PBMC profiling prevented conclusive comparison of naive and antigen-experienced compartments. Observed TCR beta diversity per million T cells fell roughly linearly with age, and a significant reduction was already apparent by age roughly 41. There was a strong correlation between observed TCR beta diversity and the percentage of naive T cells measured by flow cytometry. Estimates of total diversity based on one million sequenced T cells were regarded as lower bounds and as underestimates.

The approximately 40 donors, aged about 6 to 100 years, were systemically healthy Caucasian individuals from Russia. Each donor gave ten milliliters of peripheral blood, collected into EDTA-treated Vacutainer tubes. Ficoll-Paque density-gradient centrifugation was used to isolate PBMCs, with at least 7 million obtained per sample. Total RNA, at least 6 micrograms per sample, was extracted from PBMCs with Trizol reagent. For every donor, flow cytometry on a PBMC aliquot measured the percentage of naive CD45RAhigh/CD27high T cells. From the germline V gene (reference sequence), CDR1 is LNHNV and CDR2 is YYDKDF. The CDR3 spans 18 residues, from the cysteine through the phenylalanine. The entry retains the CDR3 DNA only, 54 bases that are in frame from base 1. Library generation was performed with 5' RACE. Sequenced using an Illumina HiSeq 2500. A second PCR of roughly 6 to 11 cycles was run with a J-beta primer mix and a sample-barcoded 5' primer. A template-switch 5' adaptor carrying 12 random nucleotides introduced a unique molecular identifier onto each TCR beta cDNA molecule. Each sample yielded at least 2.5 million CDR3-containing paired-end reads. All of the RNA was converted into first-strand cDNA using the Mint cDNA synthesis kit, with a TRBC-specific oligonucleotide serving as the primer. After uracil-DNA glycosylase treatment, a first 18-cycle PCR used universal primers M1SS and BC2_uni_R on all cDNA. In the original analysis: Normalization of each sample was performed by random selection of 1 million high-quality reads, each carrying a distinct molecular identifier. Instead of being binned into consensus sequences, reads with shared molecular identifiers were discarded. MiTCR, with a Q25 quality threshold and the strictest error-elimination algorithm, was used for CDR3 identification, clonotype clustering and error correction. A nonparametric unseen species model with Euler transformation was used to estimate a lower bound on total TCR beta diversity. TCRdb cleaned the public reads at Q25 with fastp, built clones with MiXCR and kept in-frame beta chains. Identical CDR3 proteins give one entry, which carries the most common genes and DNA. These V and J calls derive from TCRdb rather than the authors' analysis. The sample has about 1.6 million distinct CDR3 sequences on record, approximately 32% of them singletons. About 11% of the sample goes to the ten largest clones.

This clonotype occurred a few times. Its antigen target is currently unknown. Base qualities are not provided; no much larger clone lies one nucleotide away. This chain joins TRBV15 to TRBJ2-4; TRBD2 matches 8 bases in the middle. The DNA matches TRBJ2-7 better at its end, which makes the J call doubtful. Sequenced: blood. The origin of this receptor is a woman aged 25 to 39 in good health. The DNA reads TGTGCCACCAGCAGTCCACGGCGGGGGGCCCTCATGCTCGGCGAGCAGTACTTC. Its product reads: CATSSPRRGALMLGEQYF.